This T cell receptor (beta chain) originates from a study of neurological immune-mediated disorders. This clonotype has ten or more counts. TCRdb re-derived calls from the 5' RACE reads in MiXCR, one entry per CDR3 protein. This sample has some 50,000 distinct CDR3 sequences, with 1.9% found just once. The CDR3 extends over 14 amino acids. Germline values: CDR1 SGHKS, CDR2 YYEKEE (reference sequence). The germline V and J ends were trimmed by 0 bases and 6 bases, with 12 bases remaining between them. The receptor's source is a woman in her forties with multiple sclerosis. The chain joins TRBV5-5 to TRBJ2-5, with a tentative D call TRBD2 (6 bases). Sequenced input: PBMCs. The CDR3 here is CASSLVLGGKTQYF. The CDR3, as DNA: TGTGCCAGCAGCTTGGTTCTGGGGGGAAAGACCCAGTACTTC. Combining the CDR3 with reference TRBV5-5 and TRBJ2-5 gives the whole variable domain DAGVTQSPTHLIKTRGQQVTLRCSPISGHKSVSWYQQVLGQGPQFIFQYYEKEERGRGNFPDRFSARQFPNYSSELNVNALLLGDSALYLCASSLVLGGKTQYFGPGTRLLVL.